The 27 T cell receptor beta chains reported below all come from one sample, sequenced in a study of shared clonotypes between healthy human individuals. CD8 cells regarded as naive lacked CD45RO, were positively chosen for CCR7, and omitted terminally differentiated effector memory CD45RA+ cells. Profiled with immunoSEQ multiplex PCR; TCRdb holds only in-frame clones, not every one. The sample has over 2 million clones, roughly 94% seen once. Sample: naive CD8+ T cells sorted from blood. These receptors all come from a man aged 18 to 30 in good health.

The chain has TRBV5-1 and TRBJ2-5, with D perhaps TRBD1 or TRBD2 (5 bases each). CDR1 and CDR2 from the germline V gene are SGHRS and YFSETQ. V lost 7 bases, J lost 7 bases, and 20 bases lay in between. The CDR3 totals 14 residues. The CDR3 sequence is CASWDGPELGTQYF. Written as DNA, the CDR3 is TGCGCCAGCTGGGACGGACCGGAGTTGGGGACCCAGTACTTC.

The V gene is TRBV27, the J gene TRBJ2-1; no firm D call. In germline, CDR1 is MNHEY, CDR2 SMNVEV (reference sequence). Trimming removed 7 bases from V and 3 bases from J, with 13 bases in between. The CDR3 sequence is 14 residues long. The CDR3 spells CASTVGLDYNEQFF. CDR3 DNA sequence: TGTGCCAGCACCGTAGGCCTGGACTACAATGAGCAGTTCTTC.

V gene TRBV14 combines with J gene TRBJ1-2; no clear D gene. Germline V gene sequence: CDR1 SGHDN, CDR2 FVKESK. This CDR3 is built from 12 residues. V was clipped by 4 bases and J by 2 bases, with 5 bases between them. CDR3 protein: CASSLRNYGYTF. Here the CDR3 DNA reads TGTGCCAGCAGCCTCCGGAACTATGGCTACACCTTC.

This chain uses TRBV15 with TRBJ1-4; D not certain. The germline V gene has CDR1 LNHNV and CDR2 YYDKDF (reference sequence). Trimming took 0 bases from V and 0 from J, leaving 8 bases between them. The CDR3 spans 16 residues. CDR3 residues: CATSRDFLATNEKLFF. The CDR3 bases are TGTGCCACCAGCAGAGACTTCCTTGCAACTAATGAAAAACTGTTTTTT.

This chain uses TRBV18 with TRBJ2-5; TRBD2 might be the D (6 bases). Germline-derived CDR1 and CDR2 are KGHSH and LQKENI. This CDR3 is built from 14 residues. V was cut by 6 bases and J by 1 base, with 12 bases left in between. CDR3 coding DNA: TGTGCCAGCTCGGGCGGGACGGCCCAAGAGACCCAGTACTTC. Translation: CASSGGTAQETQYF.

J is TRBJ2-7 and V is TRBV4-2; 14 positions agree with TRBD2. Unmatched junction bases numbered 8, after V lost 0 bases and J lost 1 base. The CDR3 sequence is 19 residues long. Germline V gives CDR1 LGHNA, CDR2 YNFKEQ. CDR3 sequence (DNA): TGTGCCAGCAGCCAAGATCTTGGACTAGCGGGAGGCATGTCCTACGAGCAGTACTTC. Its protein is CASSQDLGLAGGMSYEQYF.

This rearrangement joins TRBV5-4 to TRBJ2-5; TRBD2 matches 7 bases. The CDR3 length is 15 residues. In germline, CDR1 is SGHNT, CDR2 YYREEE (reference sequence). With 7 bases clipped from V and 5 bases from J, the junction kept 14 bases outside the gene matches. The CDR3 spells CASRPWGGGGETQYF. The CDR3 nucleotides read TGTGCCAGCCGCCCCTGGGGGGGAGGTGGGGAGACCCAGTACTTC.

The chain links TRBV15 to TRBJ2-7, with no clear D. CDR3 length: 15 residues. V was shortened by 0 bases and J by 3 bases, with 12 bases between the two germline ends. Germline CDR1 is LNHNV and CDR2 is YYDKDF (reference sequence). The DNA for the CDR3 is TGTGCCACCAGCAGAGATCGAAGCCTTCGCTACGAGCAGTACTTC. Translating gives CATSRDRSLRYEQYF.

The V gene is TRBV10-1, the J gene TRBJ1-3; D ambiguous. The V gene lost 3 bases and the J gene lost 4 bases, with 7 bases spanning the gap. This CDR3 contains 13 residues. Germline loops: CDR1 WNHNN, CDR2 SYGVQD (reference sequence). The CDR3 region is CASSEGLGNTIYF. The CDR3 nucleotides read TGCGCCAGCAGTGAAGGCTTGGGAAACACCATATATTTT.

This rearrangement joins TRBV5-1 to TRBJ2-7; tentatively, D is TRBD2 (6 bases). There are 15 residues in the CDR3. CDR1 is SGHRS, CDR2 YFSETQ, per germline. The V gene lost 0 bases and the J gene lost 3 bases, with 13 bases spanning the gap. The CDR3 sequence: CASSLVRASDYEQYF. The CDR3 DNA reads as TGCGCCAGCAGCTTGGTGCGGGCTAGCGACTACGAGCAGTACTTC. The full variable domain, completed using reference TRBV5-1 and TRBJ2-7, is KAGVTQTPRYLIKTRGQQVTLSCSPISGHRSVSWYQQTPGQGLQFLFEYFSETQRNKGNFPGRFSGRQFSNSRSEMNVSTLELGDSALYLCASSLVRASDYEQYFGPGTRLTVT.

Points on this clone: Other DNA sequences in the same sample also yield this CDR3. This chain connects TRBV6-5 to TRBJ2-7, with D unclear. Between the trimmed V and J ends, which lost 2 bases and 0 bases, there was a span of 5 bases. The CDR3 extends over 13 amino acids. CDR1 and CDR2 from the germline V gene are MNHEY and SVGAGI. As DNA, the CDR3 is TGTGCCAGCAGTTACGGTCCCTCCTACGAGCAGTACTTC. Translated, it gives CASSYGPSYEQYF.

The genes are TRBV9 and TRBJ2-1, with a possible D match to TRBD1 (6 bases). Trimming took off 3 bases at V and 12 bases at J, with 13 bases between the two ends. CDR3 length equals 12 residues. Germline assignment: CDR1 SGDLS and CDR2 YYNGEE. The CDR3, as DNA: TGTGCCAGCAGCGCTGAGGGGGTCAGGCAGTTCTTC. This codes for CASSAEGVRQFF.

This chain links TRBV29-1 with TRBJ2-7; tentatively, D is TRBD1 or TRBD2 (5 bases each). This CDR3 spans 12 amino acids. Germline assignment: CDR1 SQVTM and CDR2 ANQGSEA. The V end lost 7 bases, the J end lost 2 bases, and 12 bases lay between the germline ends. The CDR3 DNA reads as TGCAGCGCTTGGGACGGGGCCTACGAGCAGTACTTC. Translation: CSAWDGAYEQYF.

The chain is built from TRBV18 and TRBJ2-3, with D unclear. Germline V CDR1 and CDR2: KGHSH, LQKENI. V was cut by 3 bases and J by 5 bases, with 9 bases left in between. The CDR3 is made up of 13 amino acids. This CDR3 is CASSPAVEDTQYF. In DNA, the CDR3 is TGTGCCAGCTCACCCGCGGTGGAAGATACGCAGTATTTT.

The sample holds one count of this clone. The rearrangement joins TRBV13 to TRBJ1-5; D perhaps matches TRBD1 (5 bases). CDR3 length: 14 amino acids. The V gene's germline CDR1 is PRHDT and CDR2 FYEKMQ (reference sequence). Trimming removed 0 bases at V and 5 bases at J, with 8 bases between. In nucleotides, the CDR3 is TGTGCCAGCAGCTTAGGACAGGCCGATCAGCCCCAGCATTTT. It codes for CASSLGQADQPQHF.

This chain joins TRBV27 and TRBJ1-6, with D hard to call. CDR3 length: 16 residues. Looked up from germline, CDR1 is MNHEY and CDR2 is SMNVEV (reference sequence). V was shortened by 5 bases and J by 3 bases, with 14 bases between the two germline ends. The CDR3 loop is CASSLGHALYNSPLHF. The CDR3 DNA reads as TGTGCCAGCAGTCTTGGGCACGCCCTCTATAATTCACCCCTCCACTTT.

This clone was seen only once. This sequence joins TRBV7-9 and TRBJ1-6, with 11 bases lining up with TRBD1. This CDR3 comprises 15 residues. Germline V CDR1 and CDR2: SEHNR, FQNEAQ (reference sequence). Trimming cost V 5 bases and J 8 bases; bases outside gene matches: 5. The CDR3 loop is CASSPWTGGDSPLHF. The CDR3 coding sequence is TGTGCCAGCAGCCCTTGGACAGGGGGCGATTCACCCCTCCACTTT.

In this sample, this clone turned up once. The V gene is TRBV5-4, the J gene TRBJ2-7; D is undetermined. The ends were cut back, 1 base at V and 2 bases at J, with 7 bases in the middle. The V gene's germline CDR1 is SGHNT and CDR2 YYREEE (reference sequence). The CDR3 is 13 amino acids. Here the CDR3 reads CASSLSSPYEQYF. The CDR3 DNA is TGTGCCAGCAGCTTGTCCTCTCCCTACGAGCAGTACTTC.

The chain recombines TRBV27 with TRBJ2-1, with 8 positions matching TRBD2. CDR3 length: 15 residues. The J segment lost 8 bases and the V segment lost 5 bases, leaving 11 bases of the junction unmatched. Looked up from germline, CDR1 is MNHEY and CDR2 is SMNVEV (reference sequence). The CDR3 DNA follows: TGTGCCAGCAGTCCCGGGGGGGCGGGGGATTATGAGCAGTTCTTC. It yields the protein CASSPGGAGDYEQFF.

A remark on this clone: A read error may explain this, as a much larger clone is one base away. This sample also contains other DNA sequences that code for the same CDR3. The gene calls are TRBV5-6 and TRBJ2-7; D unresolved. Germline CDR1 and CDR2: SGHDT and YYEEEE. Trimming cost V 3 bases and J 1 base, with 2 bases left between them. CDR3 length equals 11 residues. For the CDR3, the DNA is TGTGCCAGCAGCTCTTCCTACGAGCAGTACTTC. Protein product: CASSSSYEQYF.

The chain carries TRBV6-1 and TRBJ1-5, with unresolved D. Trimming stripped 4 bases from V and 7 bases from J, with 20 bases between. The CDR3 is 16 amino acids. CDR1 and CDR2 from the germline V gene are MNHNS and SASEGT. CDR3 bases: TGTGCCAGCAGTGCCTCGGCCGGGGAATACGGGCAGCCCCAGCATTTT. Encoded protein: CASSASAGEYGQPQHF.

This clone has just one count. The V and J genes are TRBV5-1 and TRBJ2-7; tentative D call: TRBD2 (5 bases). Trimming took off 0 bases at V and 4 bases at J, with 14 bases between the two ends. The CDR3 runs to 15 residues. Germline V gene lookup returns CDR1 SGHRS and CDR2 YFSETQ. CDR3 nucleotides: TGCGCCAGCAGCTTGGCGCTCGGGGTTGAATACGAGCAGTACTTC. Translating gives CASSLALGVEYEQYF.

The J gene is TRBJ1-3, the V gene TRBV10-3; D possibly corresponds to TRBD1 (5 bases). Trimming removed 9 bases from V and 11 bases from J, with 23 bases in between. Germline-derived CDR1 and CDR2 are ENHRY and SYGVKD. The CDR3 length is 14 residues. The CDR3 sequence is CAIVRDLTLGAIYF. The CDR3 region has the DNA TGTGCCATAGTCCGGGACTTAACTCTTGGAGCCATATATTTT.

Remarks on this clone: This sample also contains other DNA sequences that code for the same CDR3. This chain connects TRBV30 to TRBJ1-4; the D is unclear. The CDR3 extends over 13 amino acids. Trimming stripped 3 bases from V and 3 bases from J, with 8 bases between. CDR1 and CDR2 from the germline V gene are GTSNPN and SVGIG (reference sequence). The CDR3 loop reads CAWSRGSNEKLFF. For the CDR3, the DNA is TGTGCCTGGAGCAGAGGGTCTAATGAAAAACTGTTTTTT.

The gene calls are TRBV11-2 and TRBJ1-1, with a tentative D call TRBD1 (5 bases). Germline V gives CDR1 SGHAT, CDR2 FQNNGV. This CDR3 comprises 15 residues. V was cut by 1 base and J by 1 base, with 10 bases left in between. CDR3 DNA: TGTGCCAGCAGCTTAGTCCACCAGGGGAACACTGAAGCTTTCTTT. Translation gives CASSLVHQGNTEAFF.

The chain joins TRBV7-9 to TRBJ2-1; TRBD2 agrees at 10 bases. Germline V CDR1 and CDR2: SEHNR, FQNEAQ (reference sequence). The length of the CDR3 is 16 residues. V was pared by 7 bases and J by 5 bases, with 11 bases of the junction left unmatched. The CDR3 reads CASTETWTSGHNEQFF. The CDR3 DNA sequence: TGTGCCAGCACCGAAACGTGGACTAGCGGACACAATGAGCAGTTCTTC.

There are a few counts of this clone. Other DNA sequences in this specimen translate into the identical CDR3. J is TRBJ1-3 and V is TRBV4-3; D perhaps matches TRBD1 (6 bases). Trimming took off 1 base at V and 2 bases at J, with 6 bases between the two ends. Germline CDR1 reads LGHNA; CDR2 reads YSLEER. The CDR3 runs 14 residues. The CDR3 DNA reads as TGCGCCAGCAGCCAAGGGACAGCTGGAAACACCATATATTTT. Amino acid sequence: CASSQGTAGNTIYF.